The 27 T cell receptor beta chains reported below all come from one sample, sequenced in a study of OX40 agonist ivuxolimab in advanced cancers. Sequenced by immunoSEQ multiplex PCR; TCRdb stores in-frame clones only, minus some. Altogether roughly 80,000 clones are present, more than 85% being singletons, with the ten largest covering about 0.7%. The material sequenced was CD4+ or CD8+ T cells sorted from blood, taken in a trial of the OX40 agonist ivuxolimab. Every receptor here comes from an adult with an advanced solid tumor such as melanoma, head and neck, liver or kidney cancer.

The CDR3 DNA reads TGTGCCAGTAGTGTTGTCCTGACAGGGAGCGAGCAGTTCTTC. This encodes CASSVVLTGSEQFF. The chain couples TRBV19 to TRBJ2-1, with TRBD1 matching 7 bases. J lost 10 bases, V lost 5 bases, and 11 bases had no gene match. Germline values: CDR1 LNHDA, CDR2 SQIVND (reference sequence). The CDR3 sequence is 14 residues long.

This CDR3 reads CASSHTLETQYF. For the CDR3, the DNA is TGTGCCAGCAGCCATACGTTGGAGACCCAGTACTTC. The genes are TRBV7-6 and TRBJ2-5; D remains unclear. This CDR3 has 12 residues. V lost 5 bases and J lost 5, with 9 bases in between. In germline, CDR1 is SGHVS, CDR2 FNYEAQ.

The chain combines TRBV5-6 with TRBJ1-2; TRBD1 might be the D (5 bases). Trimming pared 0 bases from V and 2 bases from J, leaving 5 bases between. The germline V gene has CDR1 SGHDT and CDR2 YYEEEE. The CDR3 has 13 amino acids. Here the CDR3 DNA reads TGTGCCAGCAGCTTGGGGGGGAACTATGGCTACACCTTC. Translating gives CASSLGGNYGYTF.

The chain is built from TRBV28 and TRBJ2-7; D might be TRBD1 or TRBD2, each matching 5 bases. The CDR3 runs 14 residues. Trimming removed 5 bases at V and 4 bases at J, with 15 bases between. Germline CDR1 is MDHEN and CDR2 is SYDVKM. In nucleotides, the CDR3 is TGTGCCAGCAGTCGGGACCCTTCAAGGTACGAGCAGTACTTC. The encoded protein is CASSRDPSRYEQYF.

The chain employs TRBV28 and TRBJ2-5, with D maybe TRBD1 (6 bases). V shed 5 bases and J shed 2 bases, with 9 bases lying between them. There are 13 residues in the CDR3. Germline CDR1 reads MDHEN; CDR2 reads SYDVKM. The CDR3 loop is CASSPGTQETQYF. The DNA for the CDR3 is TGTGCCAGCAGTCCCGGGACACAAGAGACCCAGTACTTC. The whole variable domain, filled in from reference TRBV28 and TRBJ2-5, reads DVKVTQSSRYLVKRTGEKVFLECVQDMDHENMFWYRQDPGLGLRLIYFSYDVKMKEKGDIPEGYSVSREKKERFSLILESASTNQTSMYLCASSPGTQETQYFGPGTRLLVL.

This chain connects TRBV19 to TRBJ1-2, with 7 bases that match TRBD1. Germline CDR1 is LNHDA and CDR2 is SQIVND (reference sequence). V lost 1 base to trimming and J lost 0 bases; unmatched junction nucleotides: 8. The CDR3 runs to 17 residues. CDR3 sequence: CASSIGDRLRPNYGYTF. CDR3 nucleotides: TGTGCCAGTAGTATAGGGGACAGATTACGACCTAACTATGGCTACACCTTC.

This chain joins TRBV5-5 and TRBJ2-3; no firm D call. The germline V and J ends were trimmed by 2 bases and 0 bases, with 10 bases remaining between them. This CDR3 contains 15 residues. Germline V gives CDR1 SGHKS, CDR2 YYEKEE (reference sequence). The CDR3 DNA follows: TGTGCCAGCAGCTTTGAGACACTTAGCACAGATACGCAGTATTTT. Protein sequence: CASSFETLSTDTQYF.

J is TRBJ2-5 and V is TRBV9; D may be TRBD2 (5 bases). This CDR3 region has 14 residues. Germline V gene data show CDR1 as SGDLS and CDR2 as YYNGEE. Trimming removed 3 bases at V and 2 bases at J, with 11 bases between. The CDR3 here is CASSAGISQETQYF. The CDR3 DNA reads TGTGCCAGCAGCGCGGGGATCTCACAAGAGACCCAGTACTTC.

This rearrangement joins TRBV6-1 to TRBJ1-1, with a tentative D call TRBD1 (6 bases). CDR1 MNHNS and CDR2 SASEGT come from the germline V gene. The CDR3 covers 12 residues. Trimming took off 2 bases at V and 11 bases at J, with 12 bases between the two ends. The CDR3 here is CASSERRGRAFF. The CDR3 DNA reads as TGTGCCAGCAGTGAAAGGAGGGGGAGGGCTTTCTTT.

CDR3 sequence: CASSCVLTTSTDTQYF. The CDR3 DNA is TGCGCCAGCAGCTGCGTGTTGACTACTAGCACAGATACGCAGTATTTT. The chain combines TRBV4-1 with TRBJ2-3; possibly TRBD2 for D (5 bases). Trimming stripped 5 bases from V and 0 bases from J, with 15 bases between. CDR3 length: 16 amino acids. Germline values: CDR1 MGHRA, CDR2 YSYEKL.

The CDR3 DNA follows: TGTGCCAGCAGTTACGGCCGGATTTGGGGCACAGATACGCAGTATTTT. It yields the protein CASSYGRIWGTDTQYF. The chain recombines TRBV6-5 with TRBJ2-3; no reliable D call. Germline CDR1 MNHEY, CDR2 SVGAGI. V was cut by 2 bases and J by 1 base, with 13 bases left in between. The CDR3 spans 16 residues.

The V call is TRBV10-1, the J call TRBJ2-5, with 8 bases fitting TRBD1. V trimming: 4 bases; J trimming: 5 bases; junction bases outside the gene matches: 6. The CDR3 consists of 14 residues. Germline V gene sequence: CDR1 WNHNN, CDR2 SYGVQD (reference sequence). CDR3 sequence reads: CASSVGRGPETQYF. DNA for the CDR3: TGCGCCAGCAGTGTGGGCAGGGGGCCCGAGACCCAGTACTTC.

The CDR3 nucleotides are TGTGCCAGCAGCGTATCTAGCGGGAGGGCCGAGACGCAGTATTTT. Protein sequence: CASSVSSGRAETQYF. The rearrangement joins TRBV9 to TRBJ2-3; 12 bases line up with TRBD2. The trim removed 1 base at V and 9 bases at J, leaving 6 bases unmatched. Germline lookup yields CDR1 SGDLS and CDR2 YYNGEE. The length of the CDR3 is 15 residues.

This chain joins TRBV19 and TRBJ1-5, with D unclear. In germline, CDR1 is LNHDA, CDR2 SQIVND (reference sequence). Trimming took 3 bases from V and 2 from J, leaving 2 bases between them. This CDR3 is built from 12 residues. The DNA for the CDR3 is TGTGCCAGTAGTATTCGCAATCAGCCCCAGCATTTT. This sequence encodes CASSIRNQPQHF.

The V call is TRBV28, the J call TRBJ2-7; D might be TRBD1 (6 bases). CDR1 and CDR2 (germline): MDHEN, SYDVKM. CDR3 size: 14 residues. V was shortened by 5 bases and J by 0 bases, with 11 bases between the two germline ends. The chain's CDR3 is CASSPRTASYEQYF. In DNA form, the CDR3 reads TGTGCCAGCAGTCCCAGGACAGCCTCCTACGAGCAGTACTTC.

The chain is built from TRBV2 and TRBJ2-6; 13 nucleotides match TRBD2. V was clipped by 6 bases and J by 1 base; unmatched bases: 9. Germline values: CDR1 SNHLY, CDR2 FYNNEI. CDR3 length equals 19 residues. CDR3 protein: CASSVSSGLAGSGANVLTF. In DNA, the CDR3 is TGTGCCAGCAGCGTATCTTCGGGACTAGCGGGATCTGGGGCCAACGTCCTGACTTTC.

The rearrangement links TRBV7-9 to TRBJ2-3, with 7 nucleotides matching TRBD1. Germline V gene lookup returns CDR1 SEHNR and CDR2 FQNEAQ (reference sequence). CDR3 length: 13 amino acids. V gave up 5 bases and J gave up 6 bases; unmatched junction bases: 5. The CDR3 sequence is CASSLRRGDTQYF. CDR3 DNA sequence: TGTGCCAGCAGCCTACGCAGGGGGGATACGCAGTATTTT.

This clone is a singleton in its sample. CDR3 bases: TGTGCCAGCAGCTACGGGCAACAGTTCGAAGCTTTCTTT. This sequence encodes CASSYGQQFEAFF. J is TRBJ1-1 and V is TRBV11-3, with D uncertain. This CDR3 contains 13 residues. The V end was cut by 4 bases, the J end by 8 bases, with 14 bases between. Per germline, CDR1 SGHNT and CDR2 YENEEA.

The chain carries TRBV11-3 and TRBJ1-4, with D possibly matching TRBD1 (6 bases). Germline lookup yields CDR1 SGHNT and CDR2 YENEEA. This CDR3 spans 16 amino acids. V gave up 3 bases and J gave up 6 bases, with 17 bases separating them. In DNA, the CDR3 is TGTGCCAGCAGCTTTCGGCCCCAGGGGACCCATGAAAAACTGTTTTTT. The encoded protein is CASSFRPQGTHEKLFF.

Here the CDR3 reads CASSLETLQPQHF. In nucleotides, the CDR3 is TGTGCCAGCAGCTTAGAGACCCTTCAGCCCCAGCATTTT. J is TRBJ1-5 and V is TRBV7-8; D gene ambiguous. Trimming removed 1 base from V and 6 bases from J, with 7 bases in between. CDR3 length: 13 residues. Germline V CDR1 and CDR2: SGHVS, FQNEAQ. The full variable domain, its missing parts supplied by reference TRBV7-8 and TRBJ1-5, is GAGVSQSPRYKVAKRGQDVALRCDPISGHVSLFWYQQALGQGPEFLTYFQNEAQLDKSGLPSDRFFAERPEGSVSTLKIQRTQQEDSAVYLCASSLETLQPQHFGDGTRLSIL.

The chain links TRBV5-1 to TRBJ2-5, with 12 bases identical to TRBD2. Looked up from germline, CDR1 is SGHRS and CDR2 is YFSETQ. CDR3 length: 16 amino acids. V shed 2 bases and J 2 bases; nucleotides not matched to a gene: 4. The CDR3 reads CASSFLAGGIQETQYF. DNA for the CDR3: TGCGCCAGCAGCTTCCTAGCGGGAGGGATACAAGAGACCCAGTACTTC.

The V call is TRBV11-2, the J call TRBJ2-1; 8 nucleotides agree with TRBD2. Germline V gene data show CDR1 as SGHAT and CDR2 as FQNNGV. Losses at the gene ends were 6 bases for V and 9 bases for J; bases not matched to a gene: 7. This CDR3 is 13 amino acids long. Here the CDR3 DNA reads TGTGCCAGCAGGGCGGGACTAGTGACTGAGCAGTTCTTC. It yields the protein CASRAGLVTEQFF.

The V call is TRBV7-2, the J call TRBJ2-5; D not certain. The CDR3 covers 14 residues. Looked up from germline, CDR1 is SGHTA and CDR2 is FQGNSA. With 1 base removed from V and 3 bases from J, the gap between germline ends came to 9 bases. The CDR3, as DNA: TGTGCCAGCAGCTTAGGTAACAGCAAAGAGACCCAGTACTTC. This codes for CASSLGNSKETQYF.

The J gene is TRBJ2-4, the V gene TRBV5-1, with TRBD2 matching 8 bases. This CDR3 has 14 residues. Germline CDR1 is SGHRS and CDR2 is YFSETQ. With 4 bases clipped from V and 5 bases from J, the junction kept 5 bases outside the gene matches. DNA of the CDR3: TGCGCCAGCAGCACGGGGGGGGCCGAAAACATTCAGTACTTC. Amino acids: CASSTGGAENIQYF. The whole variable domain, filled in from reference TRBV5-1 and TRBJ2-4, reads KAGVTQTPRYLIKTRGQQVTLSCSPISGHRSVSWYQQTPGQGLQFLFEYFSETQRNKGNFPGRFSGRQFSNSRSEMNVSTLELGDSALYLCASSTGGAENIQYFGAGTRLSVL.

The J gene is TRBJ1-5, the V gene TRBV6-6; 8 nucleotides align to TRBD1. Per the germline V gene, CDR1 is MNHNY and CDR2 is SVGAGI (reference sequence). This CDR3 spans 14 amino acids. The V gene end was trimmed by 5 bases and the J gene end by 9 bases; junction bases not matched to a gene: 9. The CDR3 is CASSKGQVFLPQHF. The CDR3 coding sequence is TGTGCCAGCAGTAAGGGACAGGTGTTTTTGCCCCAGCATTTT.

This sequence joins TRBV6-5 and TRBJ1-2; D gene ambiguous. V gave up 0 bases and J gave up 5 bases, with 10 bases separating them. The CDR3 spans 14 residues. The germline V gene has CDR1 MNHEY and CDR2 SVGAGI. CDR3 in DNA: TGTGCCAGCAGTTACTCGGCAGGTCCTTATGGCTACACCTTC. Translated: CASSYSAGPYGYTF.

The rearrangement links TRBV7-3 to TRBJ2-2; no firm D call. The CDR3 is 13 residues long. Germline V gene data show CDR1 as SGHTA and CDR2 as FQGTGA. The V gene lost 4 bases and the J gene lost 4 bases, with 7 bases spanning the gap. Here the CDR3 DNA reads TGTGCCAGCAGCTCCCCAGGCACCGGGGAGCTGTTTTTT. It codes for CASSSPGTGELFF.